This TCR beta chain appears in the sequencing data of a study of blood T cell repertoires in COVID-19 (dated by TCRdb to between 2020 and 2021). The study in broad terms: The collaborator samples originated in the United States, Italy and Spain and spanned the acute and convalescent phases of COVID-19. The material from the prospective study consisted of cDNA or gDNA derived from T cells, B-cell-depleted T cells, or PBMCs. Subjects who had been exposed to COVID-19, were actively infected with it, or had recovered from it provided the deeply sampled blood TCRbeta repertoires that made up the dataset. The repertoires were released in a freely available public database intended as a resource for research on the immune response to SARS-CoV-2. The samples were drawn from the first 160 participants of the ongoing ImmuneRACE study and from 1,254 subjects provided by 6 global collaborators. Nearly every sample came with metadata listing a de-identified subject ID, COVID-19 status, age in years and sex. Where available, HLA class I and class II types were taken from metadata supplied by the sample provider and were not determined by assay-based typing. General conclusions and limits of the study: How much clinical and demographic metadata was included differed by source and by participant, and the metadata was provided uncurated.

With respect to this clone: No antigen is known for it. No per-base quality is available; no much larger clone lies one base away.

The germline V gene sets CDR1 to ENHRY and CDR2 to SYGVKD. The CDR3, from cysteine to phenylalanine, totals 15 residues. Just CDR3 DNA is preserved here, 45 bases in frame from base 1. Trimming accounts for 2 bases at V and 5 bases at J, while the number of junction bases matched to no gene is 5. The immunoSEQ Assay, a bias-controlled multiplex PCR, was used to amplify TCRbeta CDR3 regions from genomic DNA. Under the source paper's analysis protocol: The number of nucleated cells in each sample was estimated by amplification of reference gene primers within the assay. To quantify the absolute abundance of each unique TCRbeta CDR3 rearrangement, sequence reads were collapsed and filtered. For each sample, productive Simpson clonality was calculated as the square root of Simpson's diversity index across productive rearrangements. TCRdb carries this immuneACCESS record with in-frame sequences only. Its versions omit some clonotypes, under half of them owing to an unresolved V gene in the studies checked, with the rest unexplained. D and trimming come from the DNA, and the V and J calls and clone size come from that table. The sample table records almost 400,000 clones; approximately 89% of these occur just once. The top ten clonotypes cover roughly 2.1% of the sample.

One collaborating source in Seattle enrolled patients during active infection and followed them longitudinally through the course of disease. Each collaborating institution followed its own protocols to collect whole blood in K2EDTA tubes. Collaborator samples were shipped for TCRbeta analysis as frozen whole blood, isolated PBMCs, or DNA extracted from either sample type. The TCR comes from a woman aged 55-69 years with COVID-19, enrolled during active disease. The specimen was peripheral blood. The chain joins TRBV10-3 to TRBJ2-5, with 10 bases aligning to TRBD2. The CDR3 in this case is CAISEPLAGAETQYF. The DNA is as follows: TGTGCCATCAGTGAGCCCCTAGCGGGGGCCGAGACCCAGTACTTC.